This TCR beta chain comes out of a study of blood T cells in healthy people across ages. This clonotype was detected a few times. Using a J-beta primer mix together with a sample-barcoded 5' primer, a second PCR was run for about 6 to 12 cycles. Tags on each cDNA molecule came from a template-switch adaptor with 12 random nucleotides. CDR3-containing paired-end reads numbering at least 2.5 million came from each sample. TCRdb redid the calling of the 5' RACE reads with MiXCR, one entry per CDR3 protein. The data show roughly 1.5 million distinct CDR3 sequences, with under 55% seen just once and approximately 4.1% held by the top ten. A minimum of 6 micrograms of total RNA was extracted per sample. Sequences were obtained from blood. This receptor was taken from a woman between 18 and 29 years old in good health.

Here the CDR3 reads CASRLAGLEQFF. The CDR3, as DNA: TGTGCCAGCCGACTAGCGGGACTTGAGCAGTTCTTC. J is TRBJ2-1 and V is TRBV28; 11 bases line up with TRBD2. The V gene's germline CDR1 is MDHEN and CDR2 SYDVKM. The V and J ends lost 8 bases and 9 bases, in that order; junction bases with no gene match: 3. CDR3 length: 12 residues.